This passage covers 7 T cell receptor beta chains from one sample sequenced in a study of radiation and T cells in renal cell carcinoma. Regarding time point: blood 4 weeks post-SBRT, at nephrectomy. Treatment described: 15 Gy SBRT to primary tumor, nephrectomy 4 weeks later. The data were produced by immunoSEQ multiplex PCR, yet TCRdb's version contains in-frame clones alone and is incomplete. The table lists around 94,000 clones, around 81% of them singletons. The sample was blood, taken from a patient whose treatment included radiotherapy and nephrectomy. The receptors originated from a man aged 50-59 years with renal cell carcinoma.

Concerning this clone itself: This specimen includes other DNA sequences encoding the same CDR3. This chain connects TRBV5-1 to TRBJ2-3; TRBD2 aligns across 10 bases. Trimming took 0 bases from V and 5 from J; bases not matched to a gene: 3. The CDR3 is 15 amino acids. Per germline, CDR1 SGHRS and CDR2 YFSETQ. CDR3 DNA: TGCGCCAGCAGCTTGGGTCTAGCGGGGGTAGATACGCAGTATTTT. As protein: CASSLGLAGVDTQYF.

The V and J genes are TRBV7-9 and TRBJ2-1; a weak D match, TRBD2 (5 bases). Germline V lookup: CDR1 SEHNR, CDR2 FQNEAQ (reference sequence). The CDR3 covers 12 residues. Deletions cut 5 bases from V and 10 bases from J, with 12 bases between. In nucleotides, the CDR3 is TGTGCCAGCAGCCGCCTAGGAGGAGAGCAGTTCTTC. It codes for CASSRLGGEQFF.

DNA for the CDR3: TGTGCCAGCAGCCTAACAGGGTACCAAGAGACCCAGTACTTC. It codes for CASSLTGYQETQYF. The chain links TRBV5-5 to TRBJ2-5, with TRBD1 as a possible D gene (6 bases). V was shortened by 4 bases and J by 0 bases, with 10 bases between the two germline ends. The CDR3 runs to 14 residues. Germline V gene data show CDR1 as SGHKS and CDR2 as YYEKEE (reference sequence).

This chain links TRBV7-2 with TRBJ1-4; 8 nucleotides line up with TRBD1. V lost 4 bases to trimming and J lost 7 bases; unmatched junction nucleotides: 8. Germline V lookup: CDR1 SGHTA, CDR2 FQGNSA. The CDR3 has 15 residues. In DNA, the CDR3 is TGTGCCAGCAGCTCGCGGACAGGGCAGGTTGAAAAACTGTTTTTT. Amino acid sequence: CASSSRTGQVEKLFF.

The rearrangement joins TRBV28 to TRBJ1-4, with 8 bases matching TRBD1. Looked up from germline, CDR1 is MDHEN and CDR2 is SYDVKM. The V gene end was trimmed by 6 bases and the J gene end by 10 bases; junction bases not matched to a gene: 7. This CDR3 has 13 amino acids. The CDR3: CASRRVGTGKLFF. In nucleotides, the CDR3 is TGTGCCAGCAGACGTGTTGGGACAGGAAAACTGTTTTTT. Variable domain in full (rest from reference TRBV28 and TRBJ1-4): DVKVTQSSRYLVKRTGEKVFLECVQDMDHENMFWYRQDPGLGLRLIYFSYDVKMKEKGDIPEGYSVSREKKERFSLILESASTNQTSMYLCASRRVGTGKLFFGSGTQLSVL.

The sample holds one count of this clone. The chain carries TRBV7-2 and TRBJ2-3; D is unclear. CDR1 is SGHTA and CDR2 is FQGNSA in the germline V gene. This CDR3 contains 16 residues. The V and J ends lost 2 bases and 0 bases respectively, with 12 bases between them. In DNA form, the CDR3 reads TGTGCCAGCAGCTTACAGCCGGATACTAGCACAGATACGCAGTATTTT. It is translated as CASSLQPDTSTDTQYF.

The sample holds one count of this clone. V is TRBV7-2 and J is TRBJ2-7, with a weak D call TRBD1 (6 bases). The CDR3 has 12 residues. CDR1 is SGHTA, CDR2 FQGNSA, per germline. The V gene lost 5 bases and the J gene lost 4 bases, with 9 bases spanning the gap. CDR3 nucleotides: TGTGCCAGCAGCCGACAGGCGTACGAGCAGTACTTC. It codes for CASSRQAYEQYF.